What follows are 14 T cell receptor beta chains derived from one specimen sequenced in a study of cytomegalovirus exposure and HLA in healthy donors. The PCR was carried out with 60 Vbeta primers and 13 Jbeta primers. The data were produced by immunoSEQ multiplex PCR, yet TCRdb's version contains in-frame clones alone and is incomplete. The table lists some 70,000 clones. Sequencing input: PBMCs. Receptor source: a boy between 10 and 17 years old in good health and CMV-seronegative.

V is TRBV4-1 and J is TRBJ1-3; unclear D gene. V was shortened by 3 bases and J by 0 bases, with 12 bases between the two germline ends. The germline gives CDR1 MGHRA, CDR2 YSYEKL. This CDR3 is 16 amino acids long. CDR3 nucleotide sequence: TGCGCCAGCAGCCATGACACCGGAGGCTCTGGAAACACCATATATTTT. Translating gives CASSHDTGGSGNTIYF.

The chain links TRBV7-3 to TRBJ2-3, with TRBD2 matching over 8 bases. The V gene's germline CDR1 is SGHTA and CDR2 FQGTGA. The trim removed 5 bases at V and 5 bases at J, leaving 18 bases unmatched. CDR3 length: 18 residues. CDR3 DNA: TGTGCCAGCAGCCCAGACCCTAGGCTAGCGGGCTCACGAGATACGCAGTATTTT. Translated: CASSPDPRLAGSRDTQYF.

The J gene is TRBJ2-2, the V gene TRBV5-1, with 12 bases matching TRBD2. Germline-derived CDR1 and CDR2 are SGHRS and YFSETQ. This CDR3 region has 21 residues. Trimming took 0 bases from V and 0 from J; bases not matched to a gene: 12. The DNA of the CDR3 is TGCGCCAGCAGCTTGGGGCGTATGACTAGCGGGGGCCTCGCGAACACCGGGGAGCTGTTTTTT. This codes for CASSLGRMTSGGLANTGELFF. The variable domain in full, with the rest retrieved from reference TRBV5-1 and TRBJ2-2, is KAGVTQTPRYLIKTRGQQVTLSCSPISGHRSVSWYQQTPGQGLQFLFEYFSETQRNKGNFPGRFSGRQFSNSRSEMNVSTLELGDSALYLCASSLGRMTSGGLANTGELFFGEGSRLTVL.

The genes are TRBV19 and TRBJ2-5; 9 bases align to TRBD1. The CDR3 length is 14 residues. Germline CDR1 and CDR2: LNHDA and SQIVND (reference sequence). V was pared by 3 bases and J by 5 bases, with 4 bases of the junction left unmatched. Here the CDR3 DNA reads TGTGCCAGTAGTATTACAGGGGGCTCGGAGACCCAGTACTTC. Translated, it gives CASSITGGSETQYF.

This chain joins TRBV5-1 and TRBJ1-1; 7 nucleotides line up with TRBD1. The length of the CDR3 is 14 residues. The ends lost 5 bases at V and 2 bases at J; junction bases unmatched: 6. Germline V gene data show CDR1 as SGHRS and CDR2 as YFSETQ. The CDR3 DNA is TGCGCCAGCAGAGAAGGACAGGCCAACACTGAAGCTTTCTTT. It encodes CASREGQANTEAFF.

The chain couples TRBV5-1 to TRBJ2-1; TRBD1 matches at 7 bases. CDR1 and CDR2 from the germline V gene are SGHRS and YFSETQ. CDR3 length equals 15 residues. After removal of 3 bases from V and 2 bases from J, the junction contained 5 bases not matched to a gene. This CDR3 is CASSSRQGAYNEQFF. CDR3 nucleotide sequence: TGCGCCAGCAGCTCTAGACAGGGAGCCTACAATGAGCAGTTCTTC.

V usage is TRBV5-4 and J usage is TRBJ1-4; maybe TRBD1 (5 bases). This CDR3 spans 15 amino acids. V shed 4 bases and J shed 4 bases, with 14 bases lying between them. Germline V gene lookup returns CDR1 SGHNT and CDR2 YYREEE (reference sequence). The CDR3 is CASSPDRYLNEKLFF. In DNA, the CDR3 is TGTGCCAGCAGCCCAGACAGATATCTTAATGAAAAACTGTTTTTT.

CDR3 nucleotide sequence: TGTGCTAGTGGGGACGGAACAGGGAAGAGCAATCAGCCCCAGCATTTT. Protein sequence: CASGDGTGKSNQPQHF. The chain uses TRBV12-5 and TRBJ1-5; D may be TRBD1 (6 bases). CDR3 length: 16 residues. Trimming removed 6 bases at V and 1 base at J, with 16 bases between. From germline, CDR1 is LGHNT and CDR2 FRNRAP.

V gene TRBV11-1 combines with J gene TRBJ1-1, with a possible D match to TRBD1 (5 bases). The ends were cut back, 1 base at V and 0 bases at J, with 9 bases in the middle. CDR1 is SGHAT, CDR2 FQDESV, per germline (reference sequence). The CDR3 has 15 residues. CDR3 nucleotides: TGTGCCAGCAGCTTAGGCGACAGCATGAACACTGAAGCTTTCTTT. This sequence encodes CASSLGDSMNTEAFF.

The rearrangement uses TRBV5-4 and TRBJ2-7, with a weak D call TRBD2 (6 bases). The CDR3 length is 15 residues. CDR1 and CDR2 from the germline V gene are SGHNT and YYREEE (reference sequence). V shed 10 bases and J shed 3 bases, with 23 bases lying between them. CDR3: CASSRISGLIYEQYF. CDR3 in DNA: TGTGCCTCCAGCAGAATTTCGGGACTGATCTACGAGCAGTACTTC. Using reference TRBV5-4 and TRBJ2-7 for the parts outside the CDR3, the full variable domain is ETGVTQSPTHLIKTRGQQVTLRCSSQSGHNTVSWYQQALGQGPQFIFQYYREEENGRGNFPPRFSGLQFPNYSSELNVNALELDDSALYLCASSRISGLIYEQYFGPGTRLTVT.

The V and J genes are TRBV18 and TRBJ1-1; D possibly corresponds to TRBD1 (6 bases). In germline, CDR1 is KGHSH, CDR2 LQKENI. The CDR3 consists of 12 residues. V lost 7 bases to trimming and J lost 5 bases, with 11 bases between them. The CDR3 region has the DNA TGTGCCAGCTGGGGGGGCCTAACTGAAGCTTTCTTT. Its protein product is CASWGGLTEAFF.

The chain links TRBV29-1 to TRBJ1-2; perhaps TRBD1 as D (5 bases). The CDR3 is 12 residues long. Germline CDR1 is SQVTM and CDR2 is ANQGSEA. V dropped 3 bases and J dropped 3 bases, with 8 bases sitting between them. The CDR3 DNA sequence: TGCAGCGTTGAGACAGCGTACTATGGCTACACCTTC. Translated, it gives CSVETAYYGYTF.

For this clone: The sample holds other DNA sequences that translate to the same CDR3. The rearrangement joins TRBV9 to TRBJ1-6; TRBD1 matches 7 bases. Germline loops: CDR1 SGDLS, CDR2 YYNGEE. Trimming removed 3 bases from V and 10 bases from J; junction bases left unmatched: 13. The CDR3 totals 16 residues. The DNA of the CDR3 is TGTGCCAGCAGCGCTAGCATGATAAGGGGACAGTCACCCCTCCACTTT. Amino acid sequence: CASSASMIRGQSPLHF.

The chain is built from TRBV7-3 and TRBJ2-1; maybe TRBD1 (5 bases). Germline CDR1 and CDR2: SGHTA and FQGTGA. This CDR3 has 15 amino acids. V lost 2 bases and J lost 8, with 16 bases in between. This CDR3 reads CASSLAGKLNDEQFF. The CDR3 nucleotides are TGTGCCAGCAGCTTAGCAGGGAAGTTAAACGATGAGCAGTTCTTC. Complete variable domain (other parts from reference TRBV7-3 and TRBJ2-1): GAGVSQTPSNKVTEKGKYVELRCDPISGHTALYWYRQSLGQGPEFLIYFQGTGAADDSGLPNDRFFAVRPEGSVSTLKIQRTERGDSAVYLCASSLAGKLNDEQFFGPGTRLTVL.